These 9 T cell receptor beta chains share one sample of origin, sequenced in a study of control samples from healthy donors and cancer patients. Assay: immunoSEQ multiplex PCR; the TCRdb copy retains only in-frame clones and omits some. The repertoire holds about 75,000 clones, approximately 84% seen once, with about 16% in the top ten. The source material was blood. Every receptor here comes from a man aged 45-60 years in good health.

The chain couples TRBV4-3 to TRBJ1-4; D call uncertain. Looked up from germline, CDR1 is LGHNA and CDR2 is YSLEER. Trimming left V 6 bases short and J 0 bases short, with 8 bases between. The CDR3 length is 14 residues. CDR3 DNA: TGCGCCAGCAGTTCCCTGGCAACTAATGAAAAACTGTTTTTT. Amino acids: CASSSLATNEKLFF.

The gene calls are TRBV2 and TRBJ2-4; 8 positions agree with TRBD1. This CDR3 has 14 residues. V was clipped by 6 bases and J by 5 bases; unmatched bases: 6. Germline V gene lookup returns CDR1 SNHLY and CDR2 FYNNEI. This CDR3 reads CASSRDRWENIQYF. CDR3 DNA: TGTGCCAGCAGCCGGGACAGGTGGGAAAACATTCAGTACTTC. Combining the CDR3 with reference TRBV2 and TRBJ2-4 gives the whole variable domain EPEVTQTPSHQVTQMGQEVILRCVPISNHLYFYWYRQILGQKVEFLVSFYNNEISEKSEIFDDQFSVERPDGSNFTLKIRSTKLEDSAMYFCASSRDRWENIQYFGAGTRLSVL.

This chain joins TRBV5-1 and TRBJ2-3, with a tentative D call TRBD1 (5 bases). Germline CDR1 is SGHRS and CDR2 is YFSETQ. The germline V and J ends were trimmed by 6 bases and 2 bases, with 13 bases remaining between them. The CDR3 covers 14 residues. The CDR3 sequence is CASNQQDFTDTQYF. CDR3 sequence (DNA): TGCGCCAGCAACCAACAGGATTTCACAGATACGCAGTATTTT.

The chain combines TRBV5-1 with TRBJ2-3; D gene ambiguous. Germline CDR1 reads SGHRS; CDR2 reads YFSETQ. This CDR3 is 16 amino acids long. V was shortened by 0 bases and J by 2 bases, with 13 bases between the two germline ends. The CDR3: CASSLDSGTYTDTQYF. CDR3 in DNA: TGCGCCAGCAGCTTGGATTCGGGCACGTACACAGATACGCAGTATTTT.

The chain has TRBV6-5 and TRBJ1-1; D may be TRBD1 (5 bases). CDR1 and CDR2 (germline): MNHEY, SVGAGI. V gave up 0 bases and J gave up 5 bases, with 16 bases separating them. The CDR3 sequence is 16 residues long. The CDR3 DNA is TGTGCCAGCAGTTACTCGCGACGGACAAGTATGACTGAAGCTTTCTTT. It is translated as CASSYSRRTSMTEAFF.

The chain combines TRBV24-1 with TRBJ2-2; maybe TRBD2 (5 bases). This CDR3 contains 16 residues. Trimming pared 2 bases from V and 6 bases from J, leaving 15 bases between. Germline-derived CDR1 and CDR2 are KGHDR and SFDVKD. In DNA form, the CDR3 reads TGTGCCACCAGTGATTACGACGGGGATGGGGCCGGGGAGCTGTTTTTT. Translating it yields CATSDYDGDGAGELFF.

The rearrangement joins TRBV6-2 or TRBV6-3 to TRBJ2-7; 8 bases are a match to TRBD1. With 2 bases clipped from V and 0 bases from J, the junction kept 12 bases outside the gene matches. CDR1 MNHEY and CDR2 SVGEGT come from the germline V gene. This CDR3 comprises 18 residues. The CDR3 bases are TGTGCCAGCAGTTACCGCCCAGGGGGCGACGTTCCCTCCTACGAGCAGTACTTC. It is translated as CASSYRPGGDVPSYEQYF.

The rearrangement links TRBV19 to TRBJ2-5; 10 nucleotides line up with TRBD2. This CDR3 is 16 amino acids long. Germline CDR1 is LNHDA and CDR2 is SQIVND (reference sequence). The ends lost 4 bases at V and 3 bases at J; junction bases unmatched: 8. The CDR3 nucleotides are TGTGCCAGTAGTAACCCGGGACTAGCGAGGGAAGAGACCCAGTACTTC. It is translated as CASSNPGLAREETQYF.

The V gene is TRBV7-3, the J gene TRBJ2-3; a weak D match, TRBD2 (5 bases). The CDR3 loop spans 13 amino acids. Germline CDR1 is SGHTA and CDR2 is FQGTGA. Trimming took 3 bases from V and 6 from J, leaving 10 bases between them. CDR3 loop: CASSFASQDTQYF. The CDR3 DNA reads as TGTGCCAGCAGCTTTGCTAGCCAGGATACGCAGTATTTT.